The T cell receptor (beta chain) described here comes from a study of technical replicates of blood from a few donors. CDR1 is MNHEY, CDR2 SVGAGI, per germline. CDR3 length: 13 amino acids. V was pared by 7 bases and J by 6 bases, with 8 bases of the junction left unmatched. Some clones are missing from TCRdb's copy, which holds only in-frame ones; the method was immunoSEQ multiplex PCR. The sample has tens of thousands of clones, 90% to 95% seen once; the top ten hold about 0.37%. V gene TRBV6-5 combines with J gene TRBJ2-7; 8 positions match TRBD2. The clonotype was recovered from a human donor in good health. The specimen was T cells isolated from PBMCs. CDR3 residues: CASTQAGAGEQYF. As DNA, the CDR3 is TGTGCCAGCACCCAAGCGGGAGCGGGCGAGCAGTACTTC.